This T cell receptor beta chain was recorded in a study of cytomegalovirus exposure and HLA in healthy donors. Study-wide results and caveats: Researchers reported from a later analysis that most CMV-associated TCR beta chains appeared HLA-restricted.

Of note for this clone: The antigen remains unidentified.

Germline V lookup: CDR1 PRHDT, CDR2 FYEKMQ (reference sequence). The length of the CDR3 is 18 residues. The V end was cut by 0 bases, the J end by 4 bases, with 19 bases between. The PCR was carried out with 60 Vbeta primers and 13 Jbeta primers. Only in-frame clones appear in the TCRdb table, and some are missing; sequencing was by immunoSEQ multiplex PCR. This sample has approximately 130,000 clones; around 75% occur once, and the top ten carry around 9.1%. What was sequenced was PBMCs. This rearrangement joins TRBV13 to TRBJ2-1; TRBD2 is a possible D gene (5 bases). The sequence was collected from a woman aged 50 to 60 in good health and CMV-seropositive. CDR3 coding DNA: TGTGCCAGCAGCTTAGGGGTGACGTACTATGGAGGATACAATGAGCAGTTCTTC. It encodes CASSLGVTYYGGYNEQFF.